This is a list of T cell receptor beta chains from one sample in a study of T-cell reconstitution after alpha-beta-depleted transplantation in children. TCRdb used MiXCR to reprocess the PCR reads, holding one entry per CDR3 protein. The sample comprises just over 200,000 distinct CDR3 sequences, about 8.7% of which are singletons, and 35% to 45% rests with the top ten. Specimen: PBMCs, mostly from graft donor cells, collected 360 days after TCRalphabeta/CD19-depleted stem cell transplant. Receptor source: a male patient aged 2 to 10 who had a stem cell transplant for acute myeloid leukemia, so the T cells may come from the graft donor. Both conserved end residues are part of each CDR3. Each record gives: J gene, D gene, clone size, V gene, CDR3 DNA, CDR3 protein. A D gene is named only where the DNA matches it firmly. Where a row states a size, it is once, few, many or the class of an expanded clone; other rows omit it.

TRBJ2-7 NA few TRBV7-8 TGTGCCAGCAGCCCCTGGGTAGCTGTCTACGAGCAGTACTTC CASSPWVAVYEQYF
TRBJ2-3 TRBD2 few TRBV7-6 TGTGCCAGCAGCCCGGGACTAGCGGGGGTCAACCGGGATACGCAGTATTTT CASSPGLAGVNRDTQYF
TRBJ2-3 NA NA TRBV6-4 TGTGCCAGCAGTGACTCGAGGGGGGGCACAGATACGCAGTATTTT CASSDSRGGTDTQYF
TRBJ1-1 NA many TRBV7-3 TGTGCCAGCAGCTTAAGCACGGGGGGGATCGCTGAAGCTTTCTTT CASSLSTGGIAEAFF
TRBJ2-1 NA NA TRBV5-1 TGCGCCAGCAGCTTGTGGCAGTGGGGGCGGGAGTTCTTC CASSLWQWGREFF
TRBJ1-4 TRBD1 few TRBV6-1 TGTGCCAGCCAAGACAGGGGGAATGAAAAACTGTTTTTT CASQDRGNEKLFF
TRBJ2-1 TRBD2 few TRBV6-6 TGTGCCAGCAGTTCCGGGACTAGCGGGAGGGAGTTCTTC CASSSGTSGREFF
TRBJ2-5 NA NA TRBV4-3 TGCGCCAGCAGCCACCTATACCAAGAGACCCAGTACTTC CASSHLYQETQYF
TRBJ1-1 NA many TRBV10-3 TGTGCCATCAGTACAGGGTTGGGGGTAAACACTGAAGCTTTCTTT CAISTGLGVNTEAFF
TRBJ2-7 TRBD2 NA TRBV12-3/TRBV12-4 TGTGCCAGCAGTGGACTAGCGGGGGGATACGAGCAGTACTTC CASSGLAGGYEQYF
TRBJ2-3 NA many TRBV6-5 TGTGCCAGCAGTTACCGAAGATTTCAGGGCACAGATACGCAGTATTTT CASSYRRFQGTDTQYF
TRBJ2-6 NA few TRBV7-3 TGTGCCAGCAGCTTACCAGGGACTGGGGCCAACGTCCTGACTTTC CASSLPGTGANVLTF
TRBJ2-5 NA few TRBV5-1 TGCGCCAGCAGCTCGGTCCGGGGCCCTAACCAAGAGACCCAGTACTTC CASSSVRGPNQETQYF
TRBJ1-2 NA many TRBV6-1 TGTGCCAGCAGTGTTGGGAACTATGGCTACACCTTC CASSVGNYGYTF